This T cell receptor beta chain is drawn from a study of response to subunit inactivated influenza vaccine. Findings of the study overall: The authors proposed limited new T cell recruitment per seasonal influenza vaccination.

There are a few counts of this clonotype. What it binds is not known. MiXCR, run by TCRdb on the RT-PCR reads, gives a single entry per CDR3 protein. The top ten hold approximately 11% of the sample, which has about 780,000 distinct CDR3 sequences, less than 20% seen once. This sequence was found in a man in his forties or fifties who received an inactivated influenza vaccine. The specimen comprised PBMCs from blood, sampled less than 6 days after vaccination.

The CDR3: CSVVGSNGYTF. The CDR3 bases are TGCAGCGTCGTGGGGTCCAATGGCTACACCTTC. The chain uses TRBV29-1 and TRBJ1-2, with D unresolved. CDR1 and CDR2 (germline): SQVTM, ANQGSEA. V gave up 6 bases and J gave up 6 bases, with 11 bases separating them. This CDR3 has 11 amino acids.